The sequence of this T cell receptor beta chain was determined in a study of CD8+ T cells in alopecia areata. At the level of the study: After 6 to 18 months of tofacitinib, follow-up continued 6 months off drug.

Cell sorting was applied to PBMCs, and CD4+ and CD8+ T cells were collected. CDR3 length: 16 amino acids. Germline CDR1 reads KGHSH; CDR2 reads LQKENI. With 0 bases clipped from V and 2 bases from J, the junction kept 4 bases outside the gene matches. As the sequencing template, cDNA was produced by extracting RNA and reverse transcribing it. Sequencing was performed with immunoSEQ multiplex PCR; in TCRdb, only in-frame clones are kept and a portion is missing. The repertoire holds 140,000 to 150,000 clones, with around three fifths as singletons. Regarding this clone: As yet, its antigen is unknown.

Findings of the study overall: Compared with mice, patients displayed less clear TCR sharing, possibly for HLA-related reasons. Across lesional scalp, and particularly alopecia totalis/universalis, clonality surpassed that of normal scalp.

The sequence was collected from a human donor with alopecia areata. The specimen was CD4+ T cells sorted from blood, collected at week 0. The chain carries TRBV18 and TRBJ2-3; 8 nucleotides agree with TRBD2. The chain's CDR3 is CASSPPSGVATDTQYF. The CDR3 DNA follows: TGTGCCAGCTCACCACCTAGCGGGGTGGCCACAGATACGCAGTATTTT. The full variable domain, with the rest looked up from reference TRBV18 and TRBJ2-3, is NAGVMQNPRHLVRRRGQEARLRCSPMKGHSHVYWYRQLPEEGLKFMVYLQKENIIDESGMPKERFSAEFPKEGPSILRIQQVVRGDSAAYFCASSPPSGVATDTQYFGPGTRLTVL.